This T cell receptor (beta chain) was identified in a study of blood T cell repertoires in COVID-19. Background on the study: The United States, Italy and Spain provided the acute and convalescent COVID-19 samples. Sources were T cells, B-cell-depleted T cells, or PBMCs; the material itself was cDNA or gDNA.

The CDR3 is 14 amino acids. The V gene's germline CDR1 is SGHTS and CDR2 YDEGEE. V trimming: 0 bases; J trimming: 12 bases; junction bases outside the gene matches: 11. As handled by the study authors: Nucleated cell counts were estimated from reference gene primer amplification. Profiling relied on immunoSEQ multiplex PCR, and the TCRdb table lists in-frame clones only, not all of them. The DNA gave D and trimming, while V, J and clone size come from that table. This table holds 70,000 to 80,000 clones, about 90% found once. This sequence originates from a human donor in a cohort sampled during active COVID-19. Sample: peripheral blood. The J gene is TRBJ1-2, the V gene TRBV5-8; 7 bases line up with TRBD1. CDR3: CASSLALGQPADTF. The CDR3, as DNA: TGTGCCAGCAGCTTGGCCTTGGGACAGCCGGCCGACACCTTC.